This T cell receptor beta chain was identified during a study of CD8 T cells in ankylosing spondylitis. This clonotype was found a few times. Its antigen is unidentified. Study findings and constraints: In ankylosing spondylitis blood, a motif of several highly homologous TCR beta variants appeared characteristic. Clones that were linked to disease were CD8+ and were relatively rare in peripheral blood.

V was clipped by 5 bases and J by 1 base, with 11 bases between them. Germline V CDR1 and CDR2: SQVTM, ANQGSEA. CDR3 length: 13 amino acids. It was by quantitative 5'-RACE with molecular barcodes that TCR beta libraries were made. TCRdb fed the 5' RACE reads into MiXCR, producing one record per CDR3 protein. The table shows 220,000 or so distinct CDR3 sequences, with 10% occurring only once. The clonotype originates from a male donor with ankylosing spondylitis or in good health (not recorded which). Sequenced: blood, either unsorted or a sorted T cell fraction (not recorded which). The genes are TRBV29-1 and TRBJ1-1; possibly TRBD1 for D (6 bases). Here the CDR3 DNA reads TGCAGCGTTCCAACAGGGAAGAACACTGAAGCTTTCTTT. It is translated as CSVPTGKNTEAFF.